A selection of T cell receptor beta chains follows, all from one sample in a study of cytomegalovirus exposure and HLA in healthy donors. Data came from immunoSEQ multiplex PCR; TCRdb stores just in-frame clones and leaves some out. The data contain about 150,000 clones, roughly 88% of them singletons. Sequenced material: PBMCs. The source is a man in his forties or fifties in good health and CMV-seropositive. Both conserved end residues are part of each CDR3. Each record gives: D gene, J gene, V gene, clone size, CDR3 protein, CDR3 DNA. D genes are given only for firm matches. Clone size appears in some rows only: once, few, many, or a class for an expanded clone.

d_gene: NA
j_gene: TRBJ1-3
v_gene: TRBV6-4
abundance: NA
CDR3aa: CASIFERGCGNTIYF
CDR3nt: TGTGCCAGCATATTTGAACGGGGATGTGGAAACACCATATATTTT

d_gene: TRBD1
j_gene: TRBJ2-1
v_gene: TRBV13
abundance: NA
CDR3aa: CASSSWDRGNEQFF
CDR3nt: TGTGCCAGCAGCTCCTGGGACAGGGGCAATGAGCAGTTCTTC

d_gene: NA
j_gene: TRBJ2-6
v_gene: TRBV7-2
abundance: few
CDR3aa: CASSFSFLAVGANVLTF
CDR3nt: TGTGCCAGCAGCTTTTCATTCTTAGCGGTTGGGGCCAACGTCCTGACTTTC

d_gene: TRBD1
j_gene: TRBJ1-2
v_gene: TRBV6-1
abundance: NA
CDR3aa: CASSGSGQGRGYGYTF
CDR3nt: TGTGCCAGCAGTGGTTCGGGACAGGGGAGAGGCTATGGCTACACCTTC

d_gene: TRBD1
j_gene: TRBJ2-3
v_gene: TRBV6-4
abundance: NA
CDR3aa: CASIPGQGAGTDTQYF
CDR3nt: TGTGCCAGCATCCCGGGACAGGGGGCAGGCACAGATACGCAGTATTTT

d_gene: NA
j_gene: TRBJ1-6
v_gene: TRBV5-4
abundance: NA
CDR3aa: CASSFDGSYNSPLHF
CDR3nt: TGTGCCAGCAGCTTTGACGGGTCTTATAATTCACCCCTCCACTTT

d_gene: TRBD1
j_gene: TRBJ1-1
v_gene: TRBV7-9
abundance: NA
CDR3aa: CASSTGQGYTEAFF
CDR3nt: TGTGCCAGCAGCACGGGACAGGGGTACACTGAAGCTTTCTTT

d_gene: TRBD1
j_gene: TRBJ1-2
v_gene: TRBV5-1
abundance: NA
CDR3aa: CASSLAGTGGHGYTF
CDR3nt: TGCGCCAGCAGCTTGGCCGGGACAGGGGGCCATGGCTACACCTTC

d_gene: NA
j_gene: TRBJ1-4
v_gene: TRBV27
abundance: NA
CDR3aa: CASSSRAFINEKLFF
CDR3nt: TGTGCCAGCAGTTCCAGGGCTTTTATCAATGAAAAACTGTTTTTT

d_gene: TRBD1
j_gene: TRBJ1-3
v_gene: TRBV19
abundance: once
CDR3aa: CASRVSRDRDRSGNTIYF
CDR3nt: TGTGCCAGTAGGGTCTCCCGGGACAGGGACCGCTCTGGAAACACCATATATTTT

d_gene: NA
j_gene: TRBJ1-1
v_gene: TRBV2
abundance: NA
CDR3aa: CASSARLDGEAFF
CDR3nt: TGTGCCAGCAGTGCCCGACTCGATGGGGAAGCTTTCTTT

d_gene: NA
j_gene: TRBJ1-5
v_gene: TRBV29-1
abundance: NA
CDR3aa: CSAGHSNQPQHF
CDR3nt: TGCAGCGCAGGACACAGCAATCAGCCCCAGCATTTT

d_gene: NA
j_gene: TRBJ2-5
v_gene: TRBV10-2
abundance: few
CDR3aa: CASSGFTEETQYF
CDR3nt: TGCGCCAGCAGTGGATTCACAGAGGAGACCCAGTACTTC

d_gene: TRBD1
j_gene: TRBJ2-7
v_gene: TRBV19
abundance: NA
CDR3aa: CASSPGTGNYEQYF
CDR3nt: TGTGCCAGTAGTCCCGGGACAGGGAACTACGAGCAGTACTTC